Here is one TCR beta chain with its context. What it binds is unknown. The data are from a study of human T cells and chemical hapten exposure. Study context: Largely, small differences in pooled library volume made per-sample TCR yields vary. Study-level results: With DPC sensitization, TCRs exceeding 1 in 1000 frequency showed no change.

Noted time point: patch test 1, 2 weeks after DPC sensitization. As to treatment: therapeutic diphenylcyclopropenone sensitization with weekly scalp DPC. TCRdb analysed the RACE reads with MiXCR anew, one entry per CDR3 protein. This table has some 400,000 distinct CDR3 sequences, nearly 5% appearing once. V gave up 3 bases and J gave up 1 base, with 9 bases separating them. The CDR3 has 16 amino acids. Per germline, CDR1 KGHDR and CDR2 SFDVKD. This TCR was sampled from a woman between 45 and 65 years old with alopecia areata. Some clones in this sample may be carry-over from other donors' samples. V and J are TRBV24-1 and TRBJ2-6; D is unresolved. Material: whole blood, obtained in connection with sensitization to the hapten diphenylcyclopropenone (DPC). CDR3 protein: CATSDITKSGANVLTF. CDR3 bases: TGTGCCACCAGTGATATTACAAAATCTGGGGCCAACGTCCTGACTTTC.